The sequence of this TCR beta chain was determined in a study of shared clonotypes between healthy human individuals. There are 12 residues in the CDR3. V was trimmed by 7 bases and J by 4 bases, leaving 12 bases between them. Germline values: CDR1 SQVTM, CDR2 ANQGSEA. General study findings and limits: Richness estimates generally favored naive over memory subsets. A handful of donors shared about 4.5% of their naive CD4 clonotypes.

This clone was found a few times. Its antigen is not identified. Original analysis: As immunoSEQ supplied junction-only sequences (without quality scores), filtering differed. Clones were sequenced by immunoSEQ multiplex PCR, and TCRdb holds only the in-frame ones, with some missing. V and J calls plus clone size are reproduced from that table; the DNA served to infer D and trimming. The data hold roughly 2.2 million clones, with approximately 95% observed a single time. The chain has TRBV29-1 and TRBJ2-3, with D possibly matching TRBD1 (5 bases). The sequence came from a man between 18 and 29 years old in good health. Some clones in this sample may be carry-over from other donors' samples. The sample comprised naive CD4+ T cells from PBMCs. Subset given: CD45RA+ positively selected. The CDR3 nucleotides are TGCAGCGCCAGACAGCCCCCAGATACGCAGTATTTT. This sequence encodes CSARQPPDTQYF.